The source of this T cell receptor beta chain is a study of T cells in Graves' hyperthyroidism and ophthalmopathy. Study-level results: Appearing also in blood were most of the thyroid clonotypes expanded above 0.001. Ophthalmopathy was predicted by the model a median of 6.5 months ahead of onset.

Germline V lookup: CDR1 DFQATT, CDR2 SNEGSKA (reference sequence). The CDR3 extends over 13 amino acids. J gave up 5 bases and V 4 bases, and 4 bases lay outside the gene matches. Disease duration under 2 months; hyperthyroidism patients were aged 18 to 65. The PBMCs were taken from over 9.5 ml of fresh peripheral blood. Using RNA transcripts as the source, TCR beta CDR3 regions were amplified. The study used the HTBI primer set for a first-round RT-PCR of the TCR CDR3. TCRdb recomputed calls from the multiplex PCR reads with MiXCR, one row per CDR3 protein. This table holds some 700,000 distinct CDR3 sequences, approximately 15% found once. To note about this clonotype: Its target is not known.

The origin of this receptor is a man aged 50 to 60 with Graves' hyperthyroidism. The chain has TRBV20-1 and TRBJ1-4, with 7 bases identical to TRBD1. Input material: blood. The CDR3 region is CSAKDRSNEKLFF. DNA for the CDR3: TGCAGTGCTAAGGACAGGTCGAATGAAAAACTGTTTTTT.